The subject of this entry is one T cell receptor beta chain. These data belong to a study of follicular helper T cells after annual influenza vaccination. Study-level information: For some subjects, blood spans the 2013-2014, 2014-2015 and 2015-2016 annual vaccinations.

Trimming at V came to 1 base and at J to 4 bases, leaving 9 bases not matched to a gene. The CDR3 sequence is 16 residues long. Germline CDR1 reads SGHTA; CDR2 reads FQGNSA. Produced via immunoSEQ multiplex PCR; TCRdb's table is partial and in-frame only. Of about 15,000 clones listed, around 80% were seen once; the top ten hold less than 0.55%. Time point specified: 2014-2015 season, pre-vaccination. Adults received seasonal inactivated influenza vaccine, with sorted blood CD4 subsets sequenced before and after. The source was CXCR5- memory CD4+ T cells sorted from blood, collected on the day of influenza vaccination. The chain combines TRBV7-2 with TRBJ2-7; 8 nucleotides match TRBD1. This TCR was recovered from an adult who received the influenza vaccine. Written as DNA, the CDR3 is TGTGCCAGCAGCTTAGGTAGGGACAGGAGATTTTACGAGCAGTACTTC. Translated: CASSLGRDRRFYEQYF.